The TCR beta chain described here comes from a study of beta chain features in type 1 diabetes (dated by TCRdb to the late 2010s). Regarding the study in general: No differences in mean age, gender distribution, total cell number or subset yield were found between patients and healthy donors. A total of about 110,000,000 sorted cells were examined across all samples, and a strong correlation was observed between cell number per subset and RNA yield. The study compared the TCRB repertoires of sorted circulating CD4+ T cell subsets in recently diagnosed type 1 diabetes patients with those in matched healthy donors. Whereas all 30 or so donors provided naive and central memory subsets, regulatory and stem cell-like memory subsets were isolated from just 8 patients and roughly 8 healthy donors.

Each donor gave one peripheral blood draw, roughly 110 mL on average, collected into heparinised tubes. A BD FACSAria II was used to sort naive, central memory, regulatory and stem cell-like memory CD4+ T cells with a panel that included CD45RO, CCR7, CD25, CD127, CD95 and CD27. Purity was above 95% for every sorted population. Right away, PBMCs were isolated by Lymphoprep density gradient centrifugation and were stained directly, with no culture step. So that batch effects would be minimized, each experiment stained and sorted samples in pairs, pairing one healthy donor with one patient. Deletion took 2 bases off V and 6 bases off J, with a span of 15 bases between the germline ends. The germline V gene (reference sequence) specifies SGHKS as CDR1 and YYEKEE as CDR2. The CDR3 covers 14 residues, taking in both the cysteine and the phenylalanine. The kept DNA is CDR3 alone, 42 bases in frame from the first base.

The entire isolated RNA was reverse transcribed using the High Capacity cDNA Reverse Transcription Kit, and thus expressed TCRB transcripts were sequenced. Deep immunoSEQ sequencing was applied to naive, central memory and regulatory T cell samples, giving an average of roughly 3.5 million total reads per sample. Sorted cells were lysed in RLT buffer and RNA was extracted with DNase-treated RNeasy Micro or Mini kits, depending on cell number. Each cell subset was processed on its own to prevent cross-contamination, while patient and healthy donor samples were processed together. The immunoSEQ multiplex PCR was used to amplify TCRB sequences from cDNA, generating 87-bp fragments that spanned the CDR3 region. The amplicons were sequenced using the Illumina HiSeq platform. The authors' pipeline ran thus. PCR bias was corrected computationally using synthetic template baselines, and reads within Hamming distance 2 were collapsed, with unmergeable singletons discarded. Reads were aligned against IMGT to assign V, D and J genes, CDR3 length and insertions or deletions at six rearrangement sites. Within each subset, clonotype counts were normalized to sorted cell number, and only after that were true diversity and Gini coefficients computed with the tcR R package. Repertoire sharing was quantified using the overlap coefficient calculated on TCRB nucleotide sequences. As a proxy for the pre-selection repertoire, out-of-frame TCRB sequences from naive cells were analyzed. TCRdb took over this immuneACCESS table, retaining in-frame rearrangements with V and J assigned. Such tables are incomplete; in checked studies, under half of the missing clones stem from an unresolved V gene, and the remainder is unexplained. V, J and clone size were drawn from that table, and D and trimming were deduced from the DNA. This sample holds 900,000 or so clones; roughly 17% were observed only once. Roughly 0.025% of the sample belongs to the ten largest clones.

With respect to this clone: Its recognized antigen is unknown. No per-base quality is available; no much larger clone lies one base away.

Here is what the overall study found, with its caveats: Because cDNA was sequenced instead of genomic DNA, activated cells with high expression could be over-represented, although the groups did not differ in activation or CD3 levels. Fewer insertions and more nucleotide deletions at VDJ recombination sites were observed in patients with type 1 diabetes, implying thymic rearrangement abnormalities. PCR may preferentially amplify shorter templates, but because patient and control samples were amplified and corrected together, any resulting skew would affect both groups equally. The naive, central memory and regulatory TCRB repertoires appeared to resemble one another more closely among patients than among healthy donors. Because small numbers of individuals were included in the HLA sub-analyses, any influence of HLA type on TCRB rearrangement was left unresolved. In all four CD4+ subsets, TCRB CDR3 length was moderately but significantly shorter in type 1 diabetes patients.

This sequence was found in a woman between 18 and 29 years old in good health. The rearrangement joined TRBV5-5 to TRBJ2-7, with TRBD2 tentatively as D gene (5 bases match). The sequenced sample consisted of naive CD4+ T cells from blood. This specimen's cell subset or site label, per the study, means: true naive CD4+ T cells. In nucleotide form, the sequence is TGTGCCAGCAGCTTTTCGGGATACCCTCGCGAGCAGTACTTC. It translates to CASSFSGYPREQYF.